What follows are 22 T cell receptor beta chains derived from one specimen sequenced in a study of shared clonotypes between healthy human individuals (dated by TCRdb to 2018 to 2020). The library was generated by the immunoSEQ multiplex PCR assay. As stored in TCRdb, this immuneACCESS dataset retains in-frame rearrangements with V and J assigned. A fraction of the clones does not appear; measured against another copy, unresolved V genes explain less than half of the discrepancy, and the remainder lacks a known reason. For this sample there are millions of clones; more than 80% appear just once. About 0.39% of the sample goes to the ten largest clones. Sequenced: naive CD4+ T cells from PBMCs. The meaning of the sample's cell subset or site label: CD45RA+ positively selected. These receptors all stem from a man aged 18 to 30 in good health. Some clones in this sample may be carry-over from other donors' samples.

V and J are TRBV6-5 and TRBJ2-7; 8 positions agree with TRBD1. The CDR3 is 14 residues long. J gave up 6 bases and V 6 bases, and 10 bases lay outside the gene matches. The V gene's germline CDR1 is MNHEY and CDR2 SVGAGI. Written as DNA, the CDR3 is TGTGCCAGCAGGTTCTGGACAGGGTCTGGCGAGCAGTACTTC. Protein sequence: CASRFWTGSGEQYF.

With respect to this clone: The same CDR3 can be traced to other DNA sequences in this sample. This chain connects TRBV28 to TRBJ2-7; D is undetermined. The ends were cut back, 7 bases at V and 1 base at J, with 5 bases in the middle. The CDR3 runs to 11 residues. CDR1 and CDR2 (germline): MDHEN, SYDVKM. The CDR3 DNA is TGTGCCAGCACTCATTCCTACGAGCAGTACTTC. Its translation: CASTHSYEQYF. Full variable domain (remainder filled in from reference TRBV28 and TRBJ2-7): DVKVTQSSRYLVKRTGEKVFLECVQDMDHENMFWYRQDPGLGLRLIYFSYDVKMKEKGDIPEGYSVSREKKERFSLILESASTNQTSMYLCASTHSYEQYFGPGTRLTVT.

The J gene is TRBJ2-7, the V gene TRBV16, with D uncertain. Trimming pared 1 base from V and 7 bases from J, leaving 14 bases between. The CDR3 runs to 14 residues. Germline-derived CDR1 and CDR2 are KGHSY and FQNENV. Written as DNA, the CDR3 is TGTGCCAGCAGCCAATTGCGGTCCTCCCGGGAGCAGTACTTC. Amino acids: CASSQLRSSREQYF. Variable domain in full (rest from reference TRBV16 and TRBJ2-7): GEEVAQTPKHLVRGEGQKAKLYCAPIKGHSYVFWYQQVLKNEFKFLISFQNENVFDETGMPKERFSAKCLPNSPCSLEIQATKLEDSAVYFCASSQLRSSREQYFGPGTRLTVT.

V is TRBV28 and J is TRBJ2-1; possible D gene TRBD2, 5 bases. CDR3 size: 15 residues. The V gene's germline CDR1 is MDHEN and CDR2 SYDVKM. The V end was cut by 7 bases, the J end by 4 bases, with 17 bases between. CDR3 coding DNA: TGTGCCAGCAACCACCGGGGTGGGATATACAATGAGCAGTTCTTC. The encoded protein is CASNHRGGIYNEQFF.

This rearrangement joins TRBV5-1 to TRBJ2-1; 10 nucleotides line up with TRBD2. Germline loops: CDR1 SGHRS, CDR2 YFSETQ. This CDR3 has 15 amino acids. The J segment lost 9 bases and the V segment lost 4 bases, leaving 10 bases of the junction unmatched. The CDR3 loop reads CASSKTGTSEGEQFF. CDR3 DNA: TGCGCCAGCAGCAAAACCGGGACTAGCGAGGGTGAGCAGTTCTTC.

This clone is a singleton in its sample. The rearrangement joins TRBV5-1 to TRBJ2-7; maybe TRBD2 (5 bases). V lost 0 bases to trimming and J lost 2 bases, with 9 bases between them. Germline V gene data show CDR1 as SGHRS and CDR2 as YFSETQ. CDR3 length: 14 residues. The CDR3 loop is CASSLGGSPYEQYF. CDR3 bases: TGCGCCAGCAGCTTGGGAGGGAGTCCCTACGAGCAGTACTTC. The whole variable domain, remainder taken from reference TRBV5-1 and TRBJ2-7, is KAGVTQTPRYLIKTRGQQVTLSCSPISGHRSVSWYQQTPGQGLQFLFEYFSETQRNKGNFPGRFSGRQFSNSRSEMNVSTLELGDSALYLCASSLGGSPYEQYFGPGTRLTVT.

This clone was found a few times. CDR3 coding DNA: TGTGCCAGCAGCTTTCAGGGGAAGAACACTGAAGCTTTCTTT. Protein product: CASSFQGKNTEAFF. This sequence joins TRBV7-9 and TRBJ1-1, with D possibly matching TRBD1 (6 bases). The CDR3 covers 14 residues. V lost 3 bases to trimming and J lost 1 base, with 9 bases between them. In germline, CDR1 is SEHNR, CDR2 FQNEAQ (reference sequence).

The chain employs TRBV5-1 and TRBJ2-4, with 7 bases lining up with TRBD1. Germline CDR1 reads SGHRS; CDR2 reads YFSETQ. J was trimmed by 3 bases and V by 0 bases; bases with no gene match: 3. This CDR3 comprises 15 residues. CDR3 coding DNA: TGCGCCAGCAGCTTGGAGACAGGGAACAAAAACATTCAGTACTTC. It specifies CASSLETGNKNIQYF.

In nucleotides, the CDR3 is TGTGCCAGCAGTCGAACGACAGGGGGTATTGATGGCTACACCTTC. The encoded protein is CASSRTTGGIDGYTF. The V gene is TRBV28, the J gene TRBJ1-2; 9 bases align to TRBD1. There are 15 residues in the CDR3. Losses at the gene ends were 5 bases for V and 6 bases for J; bases not matched to a gene: 10. Germline CDR1 and CDR2: MDHEN and SYDVKM.

CDR3: CANRHEGGTPQHF. DNA of the CDR3: TGTGCCAACAGACACGAGGGGGGTACGCCCCAGCATTTT. The V gene is TRBV7-2, the J gene TRBJ1-5, with D tentatively TRBD1 (6 bases). V lost 10 bases and J lost 9, with 19 bases in between. Germline loops: CDR1 SGHTA, CDR2 FQGNSA. The CDR3 has 13 amino acids.

The chain employs TRBV5-4 and TRBJ1-5; no reliable D call. The CDR3 extends over 13 amino acids. The ends were cut back, 4 bases at V and 3 bases at J, with 8 bases in the middle. CDR1 SGHNT and CDR2 YYREEE come from the germline V gene (reference sequence). The CDR3 protein is CASSRDNNQPQHF. The CDR3 DNA reads TGTGCCAGCAGCCGAGACAACAATCAGCCCCAGCATTTT.

V and J are TRBV9 and TRBJ2-5, with D possibly being TRBD1 (5 bases). V was shortened by 4 bases and J by 5 bases, with 18 bases between the two germline ends. This CDR3 spans 15 amino acids. Germline V gene sequence: CDR1 SGDLS, CDR2 YYNGEE. CDR3 in DNA: TGTGCCAGCAGCTTTACCCCAGGGAATGGGGAGACCCAGTACTTC. It specifies CASSFTPGNGETQYF.

The chain is built from TRBV7-8 and TRBJ2-7; possibly TRBD1 for D (6 bases). V was trimmed by 3 bases and J by 2 bases, leaving 11 bases between them. From germline, CDR1 is SGHVS and CDR2 FQNEAQ. The CDR3 runs to 14 residues. CDR3: CASSLLQGPYEQYF. As DNA, the CDR3 is TGTGCCAGCAGCTTGCTACAGGGTCCCTACGAGCAGTACTTC.

The chain carries TRBV10-3 and TRBJ1-1; tentative D call: TRBD1 (5 bases). The CDR3 has 13 residues. From germline, CDR1 is ENHRY and CDR2 SYGVKD. V lost 10 bases and J 4 bases, leaving 16 bases between the germline ends. As DNA, the CDR3 is TGTGCCACCGAGGTTGGGGCGGGCACTGAAGCTTTCTTT. Translated: CATEVGAGTEAFF.

The genes are TRBV5-1 and TRBJ2-2; 7 bases align to TRBD2. Trimming removed 0 bases from V and 7 bases from J; junction bases left unmatched: 0. CDR1 is SGHRS and CDR2 is YFSETQ in the germline V gene. CDR3 length: 13 residues. DNA of the CDR3: TGCGCCAGCAGCTTGGGGACTAGCGGGGAGCTGTTTTTT. As protein: CASSLGTSGELFF.

This clone showed up just once. The rearrangement joins TRBV7-9 to TRBJ1-2; D gene uncertain. V gave up 5 bases and J gave up 8 bases, with 9 bases separating them. From germline, CDR1 is SEHNR and CDR2 FQNEAQ (reference sequence). This CDR3 is 11 amino acids long. Here the CDR3 reads CASSPTEGYTF. Here the CDR3 DNA reads TGTGCCAGCAGCCCTACTGAGGGCTACACCTTC.

The J gene is TRBJ2-1, the V gene TRBV29-1; tentatively, D is TRBD2 (5 bases). V lost 3 bases and J lost 0, with 9 bases in between. The CDR3 has 14 amino acids. Per germline, CDR1 SQVTM and CDR2 ANQGSEA. CDR3 coding DNA: TGCAGCGTTGACCGCGGGTTCTCCTACAATGAGCAGTTCTTC. Translated, it gives CSVDRGFSYNEQFF.

A few counts support this clone. The J gene is TRBJ1-1, the V gene TRBV5-6; D is unclear. Germline values: CDR1 SGHDT, CDR2 YYEEEE. CDR3 length: 13 amino acids. V was clipped by 3 bases and J by 4 bases, with 10 bases between them. The CDR3: CASSSTPITEAFF. The CDR3 DNA reads as TGTGCCAGCAGCTCGACCCCGATCACTGAAGCTTTCTTT.

The V gene is TRBV9, the J gene TRBJ1-2; 7 bases are shared with TRBD1. The junction had 8 bases not matched to a gene; V was cut back by 3 bases and J by 3 bases. Germline values: CDR1 SGDLS, CDR2 YYNGEE. CDR3 length equals 15 residues. The CDR3 nucleotides read TGTGCCAGCAGCGCTACCCAGGGACAGCACTATGGCTACACCTTC. It yields the protein CASSATQGQHYGYTF.

The chain joins TRBV6-5 to TRBJ2-3, with 10 bases fitting TRBD2. The germline CDR1 and CDR2 sequences are MNHEY and SVGAGI. This CDR3 has 15 amino acids. V was pared by 6 bases and J by 1 base, with 4 bases of the junction left unmatched. The CDR3 region has the DNA TGTGCCAGCAGAGCTCTAGCGGGAGGCACAGATACGCAGTATTTT. Protein: CASRALAGGTDTQYF.

The chain employs TRBV5-6 and TRBJ1-1; D not certain. This CDR3 spans 14 amino acids. CDR1 is SGHDT, CDR2 YYEEEE, per germline. Trimming took off 3 bases at V and 8 bases at J, with 17 bases between the two ends. The DNA of the CDR3 is TGTGCCAGCAGCTCTGTTATCGTACTTTCGGAAGCTTTCTTT. Residues: CASSSVIVLSEAFF.

The rearrangement uses TRBV15 and TRBJ2-2, with D perhaps being TRBD1 or TRBD2 (6 bases each). The CDR3 has 15 residues. With 1 base removed from V and 6 bases from J, the gap between germline ends came to 12 bases. The germline CDR1 and CDR2 sequences are LNHNV and YYDKDF (reference sequence). The CDR3 loop reads CATSRGSGEAGELFF. CDR3 DNA sequence: TGTGCCACCAGCAGAGGTTCAGGGGAGGCCGGGGAGCTGTTTTTT.